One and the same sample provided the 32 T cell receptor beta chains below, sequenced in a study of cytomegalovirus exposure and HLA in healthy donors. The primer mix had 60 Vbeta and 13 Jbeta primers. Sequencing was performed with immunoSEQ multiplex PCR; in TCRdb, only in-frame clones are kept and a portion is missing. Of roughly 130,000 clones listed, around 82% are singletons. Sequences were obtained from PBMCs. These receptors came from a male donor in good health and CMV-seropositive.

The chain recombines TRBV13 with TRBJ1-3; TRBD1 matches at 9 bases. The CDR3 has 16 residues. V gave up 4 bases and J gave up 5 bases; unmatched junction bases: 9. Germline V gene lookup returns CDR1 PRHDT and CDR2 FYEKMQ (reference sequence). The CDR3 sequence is CASSYRDRVFRNTIYF. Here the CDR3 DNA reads TGTGCCAGCAGCTACCGGGACAGGGTCTTTCGAAACACCATATATTTT.

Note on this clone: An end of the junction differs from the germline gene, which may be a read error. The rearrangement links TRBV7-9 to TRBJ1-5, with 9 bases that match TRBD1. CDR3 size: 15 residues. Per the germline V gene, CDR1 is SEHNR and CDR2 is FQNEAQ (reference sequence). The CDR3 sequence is CPSSHSDRGVQPQHF. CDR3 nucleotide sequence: TGTCCCAGCAGCCACTCGGACAGGGGCGTACAGCCCCAGCATTTT.

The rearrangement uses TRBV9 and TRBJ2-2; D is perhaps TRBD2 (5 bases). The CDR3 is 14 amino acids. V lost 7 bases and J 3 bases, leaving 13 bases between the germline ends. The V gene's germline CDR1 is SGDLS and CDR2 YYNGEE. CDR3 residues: CASRPGEYTGELFF. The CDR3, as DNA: TGTGCCAGCCGGCCCGGGGAGTACACCGGGGAGCTGTTTTTT.

As DNA, the CDR3 is TGTGCCAGCAGCACACCGGGACAGTCTGTCACCTTC. Its protein product is CASSTPGQSVTF. The chain combines TRBV5-6 with TRBJ1-2; 7 bases map to TRBD1. The germline V gene encodes CDR1 SGHDT and CDR2 YYEEEE. This CDR3 comprises 12 residues. The ends lost 4 bases at V and 13 bases at J; junction bases unmatched: 10.

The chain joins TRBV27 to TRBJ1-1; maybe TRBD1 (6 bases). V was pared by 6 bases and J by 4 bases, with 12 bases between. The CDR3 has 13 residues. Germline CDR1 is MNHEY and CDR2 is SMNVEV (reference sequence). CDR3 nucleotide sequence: TGTGCCAGCAGAACCACAGGGAGCACTGAAGCTTTCTTT. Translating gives CASRTTGSTEAFF.

CDR3: CASSIGMTSSYEQYF. As DNA, the CDR3 is TGTGCCAGTAGTATAGGTATGACTAGCTCCTACGAGCAGTACTTC. This chain joins TRBV19 and TRBJ2-7, with a weak D call TRBD2 (6 bases). The V and J ends lost 1 base and 0 bases respectively, with 10 bases between them. Germline CDR1 reads LNHDA; CDR2 reads SQIVND (reference sequence). The CDR3 extends over 15 amino acids.

The CDR3 sequence: CSVCRDQETQYF. The CDR3 coding sequence is TGCAGCGTTTGCCGGGACCAAGAGACCCAGTACTTC. The V call is TRBV29-1, the J call TRBJ2-5; D gene ambiguous. Trimming cost V 5 bases and J 0 bases, with 7 bases left between them. Germline assignment: CDR1 SQVTM and CDR2 ANQGSEA. This CDR3 has 12 residues.

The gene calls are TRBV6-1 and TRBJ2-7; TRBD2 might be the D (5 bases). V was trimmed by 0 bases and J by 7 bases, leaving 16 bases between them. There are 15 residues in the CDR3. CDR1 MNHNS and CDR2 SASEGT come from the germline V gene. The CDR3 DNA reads TGTGCCAGCAGTGAAGCGCTTAGACTAACGAGGGAGCAGTACTTC. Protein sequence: CASSEALRLTREQYF.

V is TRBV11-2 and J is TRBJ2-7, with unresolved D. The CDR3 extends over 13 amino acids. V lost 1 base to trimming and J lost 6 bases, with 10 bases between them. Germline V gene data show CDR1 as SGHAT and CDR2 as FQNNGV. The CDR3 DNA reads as TGTGCCAGCAGCTTAGGGTTTAGTGGCGAGCAGTACTTC. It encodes CASSLGFSGEQYF.

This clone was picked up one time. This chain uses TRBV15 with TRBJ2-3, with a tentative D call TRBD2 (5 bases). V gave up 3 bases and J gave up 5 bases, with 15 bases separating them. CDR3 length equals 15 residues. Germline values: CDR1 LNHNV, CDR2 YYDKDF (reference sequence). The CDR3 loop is CATSSPPLSGDTQYF. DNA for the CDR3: TGTGCCACCAGCAGCCCACCCTTAAGCGGAGATACGCAGTATTTT.

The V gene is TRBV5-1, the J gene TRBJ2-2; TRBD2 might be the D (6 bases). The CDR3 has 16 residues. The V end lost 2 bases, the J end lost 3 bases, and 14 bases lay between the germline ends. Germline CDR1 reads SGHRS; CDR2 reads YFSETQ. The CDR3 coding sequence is TGCGCCAGCAGCTTAGACCCGGGGGTCGACACCGGGGAGCTGTTTTTT. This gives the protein CASSLDPGVDTGELFF. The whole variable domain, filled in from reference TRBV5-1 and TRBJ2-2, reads KAGVTQTPRYLIKTRGQQVTLSCSPISGHRSVSWYQQTPGQGLQFLFEYFSETQRNKGNFPGRFSGRQFSNSRSEMNVSTLELGDSALYLCASSLDPGVDTGELFFGEGSRLTVL.

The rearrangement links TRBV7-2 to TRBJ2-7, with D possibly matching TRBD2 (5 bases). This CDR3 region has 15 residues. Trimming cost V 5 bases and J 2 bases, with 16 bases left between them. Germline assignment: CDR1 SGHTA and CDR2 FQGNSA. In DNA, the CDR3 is TGTGCCAGCAGCCCCGAGGGAGTGCCTCCCTACGAGCAGTACTTC. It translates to CASSPEGVPPYEQYF.

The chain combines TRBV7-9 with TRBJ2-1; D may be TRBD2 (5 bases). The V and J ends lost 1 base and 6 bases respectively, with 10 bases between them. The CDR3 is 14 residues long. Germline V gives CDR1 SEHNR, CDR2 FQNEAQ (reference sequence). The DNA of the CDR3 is TGTGCCAGCAGCTTAGATCAAAGCGGCAATGAGCAGTTCTTC. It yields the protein CASSLDQSGNEQFF.

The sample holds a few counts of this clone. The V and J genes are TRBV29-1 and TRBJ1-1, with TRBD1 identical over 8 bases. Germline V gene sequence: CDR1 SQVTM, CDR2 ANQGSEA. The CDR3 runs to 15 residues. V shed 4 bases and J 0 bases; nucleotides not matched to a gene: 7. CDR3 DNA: TGCAGCGTTGCAGCAGGGGGCGGGATGAACACTGAAGCTTTCTTT. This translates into CSVAAGGGMNTEAFF.

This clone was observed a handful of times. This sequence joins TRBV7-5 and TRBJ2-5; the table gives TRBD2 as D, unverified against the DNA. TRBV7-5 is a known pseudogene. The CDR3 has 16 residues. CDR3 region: CARSLYELEYQETQYF. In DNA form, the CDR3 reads TGTGCCAGAAGCTTATACGAACTAGAGTACCAAGAGACCCAGTACTTC.

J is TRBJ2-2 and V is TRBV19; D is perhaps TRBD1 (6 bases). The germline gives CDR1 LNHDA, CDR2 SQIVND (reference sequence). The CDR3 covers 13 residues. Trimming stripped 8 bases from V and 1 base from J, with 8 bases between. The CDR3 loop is CASRDKNTGELFF. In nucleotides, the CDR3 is TGTGCCAGTCGGGACAAGAACACCGGGGAGCTGTTTTTT.

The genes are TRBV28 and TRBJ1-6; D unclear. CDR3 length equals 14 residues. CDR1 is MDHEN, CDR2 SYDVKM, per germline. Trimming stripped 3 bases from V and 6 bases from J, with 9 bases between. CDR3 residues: CASSFGWSNSPLHF. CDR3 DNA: TGTGCCAGCAGTTTTGGCTGGAGTAATTCACCCCTCCACTTT.

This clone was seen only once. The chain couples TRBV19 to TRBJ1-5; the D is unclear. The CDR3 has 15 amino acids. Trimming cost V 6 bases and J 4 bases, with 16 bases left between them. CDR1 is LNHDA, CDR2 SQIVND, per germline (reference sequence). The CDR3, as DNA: TGTGCCAGTAGGTCGTCGTGGCCGCCGAATCAGCCCCAGCATTTT. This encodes CASRSSWPPNQPQHF.

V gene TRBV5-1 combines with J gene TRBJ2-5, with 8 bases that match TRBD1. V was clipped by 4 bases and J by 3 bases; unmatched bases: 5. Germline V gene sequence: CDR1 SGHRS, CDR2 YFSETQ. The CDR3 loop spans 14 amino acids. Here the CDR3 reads CASSAKTGEETQYF. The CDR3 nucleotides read TGCGCCAGCAGCGCGAAGACAGGGGAAGAGACCCAGTACTTC.

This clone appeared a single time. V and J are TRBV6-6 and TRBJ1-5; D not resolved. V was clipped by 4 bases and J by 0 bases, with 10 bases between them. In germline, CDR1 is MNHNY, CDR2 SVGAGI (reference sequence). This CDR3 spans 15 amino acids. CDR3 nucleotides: TGTGCCAGCAGTTGGACGGGAAATAGCAATCAGCCCCAGCATTTT. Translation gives CASSWTGNSNQPQHF.

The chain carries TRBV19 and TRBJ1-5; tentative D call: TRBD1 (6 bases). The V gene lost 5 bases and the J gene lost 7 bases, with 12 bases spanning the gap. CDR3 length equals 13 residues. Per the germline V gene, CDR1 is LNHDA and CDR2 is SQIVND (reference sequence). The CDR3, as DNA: TGTGCCAGTAGTCCAGAGGGGGAACAGCCCCAGCATTTT. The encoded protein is CASSPEGEQPQHF. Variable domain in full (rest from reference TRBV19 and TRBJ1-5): DGGITQSPKYLFRKEGQNVTLSCEQNLNHDAMYWYRQDPGQGLRLIYYSQIVNDFQKGDIAEGYSVSREKKESFPLTVTSAQKNPTAFYLCASSPEGEQPQHFGDGTRLSIL.

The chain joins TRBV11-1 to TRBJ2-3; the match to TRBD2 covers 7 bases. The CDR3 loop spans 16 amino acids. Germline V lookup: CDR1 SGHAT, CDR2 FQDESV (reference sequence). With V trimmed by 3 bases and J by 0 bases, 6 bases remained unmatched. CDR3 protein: CASSLIRSGSTDTQYF. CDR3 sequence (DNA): TGTGCCAGCAGCTTGATTCGTAGCGGGAGCACAGATACGCAGTATTTT. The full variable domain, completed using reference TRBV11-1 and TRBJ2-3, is EAEVAQSPRYKITEKSQAVAFWCDPISGHATLYWYRQILGQGPELLVQFQDESVVDDSQLPKDRFSAERLKGVDSTLKIQPAELGDSAMYLCASSLIRSGSTDTQYFGPGTRLTVL.

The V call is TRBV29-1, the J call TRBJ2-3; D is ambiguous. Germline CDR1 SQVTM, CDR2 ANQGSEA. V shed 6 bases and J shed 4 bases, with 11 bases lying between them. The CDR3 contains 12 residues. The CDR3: CSVQAPADTQYF. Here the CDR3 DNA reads TGCAGCGTCCAGGCACCCGCAGATACGCAGTATTTT.

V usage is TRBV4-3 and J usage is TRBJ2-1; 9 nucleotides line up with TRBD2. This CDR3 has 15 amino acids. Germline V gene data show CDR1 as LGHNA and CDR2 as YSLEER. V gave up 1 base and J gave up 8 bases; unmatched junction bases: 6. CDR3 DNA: TGCGCCAGCAGCCAAGGGGCGGGAGGGGAGGATGAGCAGTTCTTC. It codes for CASSQGAGGEDEQFF.

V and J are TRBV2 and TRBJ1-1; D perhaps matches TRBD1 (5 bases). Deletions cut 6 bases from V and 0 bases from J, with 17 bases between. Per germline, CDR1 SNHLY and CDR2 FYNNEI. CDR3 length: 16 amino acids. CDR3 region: CASSRVQQGLNTEAFF. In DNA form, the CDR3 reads TGTGCCAGCAGCCGAGTTCAGCAGGGTTTGAACACTGAAGCTTTCTTT.

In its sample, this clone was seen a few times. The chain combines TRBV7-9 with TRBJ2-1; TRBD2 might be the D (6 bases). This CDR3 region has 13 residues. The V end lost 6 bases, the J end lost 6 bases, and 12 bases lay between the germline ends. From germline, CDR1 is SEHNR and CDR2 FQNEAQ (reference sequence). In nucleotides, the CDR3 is TGTGCCAGCAGTCCTGGGACTGTCAATGAGCAGTTCTTC. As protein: CASSPGTVNEQFF.

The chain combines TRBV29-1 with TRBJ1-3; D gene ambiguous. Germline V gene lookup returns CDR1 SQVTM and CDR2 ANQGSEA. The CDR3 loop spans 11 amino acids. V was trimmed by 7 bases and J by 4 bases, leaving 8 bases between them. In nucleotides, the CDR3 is TGCAGCGGGCCCGTGGGAAACACCATATATTTT. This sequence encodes CSGPVGNTIYF. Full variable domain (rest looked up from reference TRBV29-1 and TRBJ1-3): SAVISQKPSRDICQRGTSLTIQCQVDSQVTMMFWYRQQPGQSLTLIATANQGSEATYESGFVIDKFPISRPNLTFSTLTVSNMSPEDSSIYLCSGPVGNTIYFGEGSWLTVV.

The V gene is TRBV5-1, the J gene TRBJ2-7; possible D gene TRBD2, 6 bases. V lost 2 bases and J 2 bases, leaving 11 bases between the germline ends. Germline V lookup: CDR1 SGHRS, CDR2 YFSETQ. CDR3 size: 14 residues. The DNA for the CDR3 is TGCGCCAGCAGCTTTAGCGGCCTTCCCTACGAGCAGTACTTC. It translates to CASSFSGLPYEQYF. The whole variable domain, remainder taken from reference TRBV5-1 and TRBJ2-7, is KAGVTQTPRYLIKTRGQQVTLSCSPISGHRSVSWYQQTPGQGLQFLFEYFSETQRNKGNFPGRFSGRQFSNSRSEMNVSTLELGDSALYLCASSFSGLPYEQYFGPGTRLTVT.

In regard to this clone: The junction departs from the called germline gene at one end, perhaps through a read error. The CDR3 here is CSSSSSIGRGTEAFF. DNA for the CDR3: TGTTCCAGCAGCTCGTCCATTGGGAGGGGAACTGAAGCTTTCTTT. V usage is TRBV7-9 and J usage is TRBJ1-1; maybe TRBD1 (5 bases). CDR1 is SEHNR and CDR2 is FQNEAQ in the germline V gene (reference sequence). The CDR3 is made up of 15 amino acids.

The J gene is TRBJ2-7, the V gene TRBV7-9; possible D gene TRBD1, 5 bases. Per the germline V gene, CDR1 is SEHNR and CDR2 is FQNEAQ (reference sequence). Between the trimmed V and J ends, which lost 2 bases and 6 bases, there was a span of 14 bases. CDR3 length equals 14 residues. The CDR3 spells CASSLSGRATEQYF. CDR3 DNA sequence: TGTGCCAGCAGCTTATCCGGCAGGGCAACCGAGCAGTACTTC.

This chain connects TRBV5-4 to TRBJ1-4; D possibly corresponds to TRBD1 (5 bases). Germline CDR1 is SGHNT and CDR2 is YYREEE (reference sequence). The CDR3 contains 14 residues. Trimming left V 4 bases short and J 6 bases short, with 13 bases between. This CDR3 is CASSPDTQDEKLFF. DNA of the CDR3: TGTGCCAGCAGCCCGGACACCCAGGATGAAAAACTGTTTTTT.

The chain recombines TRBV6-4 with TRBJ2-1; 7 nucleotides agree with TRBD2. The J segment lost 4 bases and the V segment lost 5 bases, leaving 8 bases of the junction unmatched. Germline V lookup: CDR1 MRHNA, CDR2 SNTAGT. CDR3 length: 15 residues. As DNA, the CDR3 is TGTGCCAGCAGTCGGACTAGTGAAGGATACAATGAGCAGTTCTTC. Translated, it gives CASSRTSEGYNEQFF.